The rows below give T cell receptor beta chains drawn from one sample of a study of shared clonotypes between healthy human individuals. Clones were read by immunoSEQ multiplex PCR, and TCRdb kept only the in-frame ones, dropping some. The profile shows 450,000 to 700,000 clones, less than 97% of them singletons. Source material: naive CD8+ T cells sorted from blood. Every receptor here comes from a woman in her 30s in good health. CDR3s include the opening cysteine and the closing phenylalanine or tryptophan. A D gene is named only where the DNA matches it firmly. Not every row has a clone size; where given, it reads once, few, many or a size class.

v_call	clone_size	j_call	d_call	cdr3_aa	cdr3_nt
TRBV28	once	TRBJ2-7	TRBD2	CASLSGSGTYEQYF	TGTGCCAGCCTTAGCGGGAGTGGGACCTACGAGCAGTACTTC
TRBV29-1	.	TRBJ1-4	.	CSAMEGKLFF	TGCAGCGCCATGGAGGGAAAACTGTTTTTT
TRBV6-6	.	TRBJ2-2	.	CASIQGTNTGELFF	TGTGCCAGCATCCAGGGGACGAACACCGGGGAGCTGTTTTTT
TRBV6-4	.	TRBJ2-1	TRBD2	CARPPPGGEWGNEQFF	TGTGCCAGACCCCCTCCGGGGGGGGAGTGGGGCAATGAGCAGTTCTTC
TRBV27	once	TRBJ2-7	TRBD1	CASSQQGRYEQYF	TGTGCCAGCAGTCAACAGGGGCGCTACGAGCAGTACTTC
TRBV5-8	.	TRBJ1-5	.	CASGRNQPQHF	TGTGCCAGCGGACGTAATCAGCCCCAGCATTTT
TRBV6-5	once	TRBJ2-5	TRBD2	CASSPAGGPVETQYF	TGTGCCAGCAGCCCCGCGGGAGGGCCAGTGGAGACCCAGTACTTC
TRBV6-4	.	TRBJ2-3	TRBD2	CASSGRAGAGDTQYF	TGTGCCAGCAGTGGACGAGCGGGAGCGGGCGATACGCAGTATTTT
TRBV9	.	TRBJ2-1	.	CASQGTWESSYNEQFF	TGTGCCAGCCAAGGAACTTGGGAGTCTTCTTACAATGAGCAGTTCTTC
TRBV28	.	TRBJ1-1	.	CASSSRVFSTEAFF	TGTGCCAGCAGTTCCAGGGTTTTTAGCACTGAAGCTTTCTTT
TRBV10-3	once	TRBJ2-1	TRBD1	CAISYPGTGERGEQFF	TGTGCCATCAGCTACCCCGGGACAGGGGAAAGAGGTGAGCAGTTCTTC
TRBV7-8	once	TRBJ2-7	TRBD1	CASSLAHGQGSHEQYF	TGTGCCAGCAGCTTAGCGCACGGACAGGGTTCCCACGAGCAGTACTTC
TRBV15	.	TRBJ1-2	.	CATSSARQLLYGYTF	TGTGCCACCAGCAGCGCTAGACAGCTCCTCTATGGCTACACCTTC
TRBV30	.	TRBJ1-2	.	CAWAPTGDYGYTF	TGTGCCTGGGCCCCCACGGGGGACTATGGCTACACCTTC
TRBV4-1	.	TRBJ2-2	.	CASSLEGTGELFF	TGCGCCAGCAGCCTTGAGGGGACCGGGGAGCTGTTTTTT
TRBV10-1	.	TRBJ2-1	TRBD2	CASSEGGSGKGNEQFF	TGCGCCAGCAGTGAGGGAGGTAGCGGGAAGGGGAATGAGCAGTTCTTC
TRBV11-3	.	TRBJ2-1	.	CASSARELVLDEQFF	TGTGCCAGCAGCGCCCGGGAACTAGTTCTAGATGAGCAGTTCTTC
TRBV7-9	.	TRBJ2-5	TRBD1	CASSLNRGEEKETQYF	TGTGCCAGCAGCTTGAACAGGGGAGAGGAGAAAGAGACCCAGTACTTC
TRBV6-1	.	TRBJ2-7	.	CASTPGGPYEQYF	TGTGCCAGCACGCCGGGGGGCCCCTACGAGCAGTACTTC
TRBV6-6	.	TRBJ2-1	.	CASEALGNEQFF	TGTGCCAGCGAGGCATTGGGTAATGAGCAGTTCTTC
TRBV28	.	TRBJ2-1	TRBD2	CASSQRGSNEQFF	TGTGCCAGCAGTCAGCGCGGGAGTAATGAGCAGTTCTTC
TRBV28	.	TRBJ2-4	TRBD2	CASSLTNGGIQYF	TGTGCCAGCAGTTTAACCAACGGGGGGATTCAGTACTTC
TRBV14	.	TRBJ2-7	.	CASSQGRYLYF	TGTGCCAGCAGCCAAGGGCGCTACCTGTACTTC
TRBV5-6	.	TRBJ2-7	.	CASSIHRSSYEQYF	TGTGCCAGCAGCATCCACAGGTCCTCCTACGAGCAGTACTTC
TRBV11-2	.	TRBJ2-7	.	CASSTVTYEQYF	TGTGCCAGCAGCACCGTAACCTACGAGCAGTACTTC
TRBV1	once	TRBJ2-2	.	CTSRPRFGVAGELFF	TGCACCAGCAGACCGCGCTTTGGGGTAGCCGGGGAGCTGTTTTTT
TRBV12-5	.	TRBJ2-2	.	CASGQDSTNTGELFF	TGTGCTAGTGGTCAGGACAGCACGAACACCGGGGAGCTGTTTTTT
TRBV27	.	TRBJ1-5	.	CASSATDSNQPQHF	TGTGCCAGCAGTGCTACAGATAGCAATCAGCCCCAGCATTTT
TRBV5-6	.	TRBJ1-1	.	CASSGGPINTEAFF	TGTGCCAGCAGCGGCGGGCCTATCAACACTGAAGCTTTCTTT
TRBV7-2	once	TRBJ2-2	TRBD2	CASSFGRTSGGELFF	TGTGCCAGCAGCTTTGGGAGGACTAGCGGGGGGGAGCTGTTTTTT
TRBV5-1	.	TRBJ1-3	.	CASSLDGGEGGNTIYF	TGCGCCAGCAGCTTGGACGGGGGAGAAGGTGGAAACACCATATATTTT
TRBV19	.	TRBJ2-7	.	CASSRPYRVRSFSYEQYF	TGTGCCAGTAGCCGGCCCTACAGGGTTCGTTCGTTCTCCTACGAGCAGTACTTC
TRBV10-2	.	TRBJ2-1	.	CASSRRWTYNEQFF	TGCGCCAGCAGCCGCCGGTGGACCTACAATGAGCAGTTCTTC
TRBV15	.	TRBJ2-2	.	CATSSETRMSGELFF	TGTGCCACCAGCAGCGAAACTAGAATGAGCGGGGAGCTGTTTTTT
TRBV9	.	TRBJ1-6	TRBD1	CASSEGQGSSPLHF	TGTGCCAGCAGCGAGGGACAGGGAAGCTCACCCCTCCACTTT
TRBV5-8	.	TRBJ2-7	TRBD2	CASSPSVAAGTSGREQYF	TGTGCCAGCAGCCCCTCGGTGGCCGCCGGGACTAGCGGGAGAGAGCAGTACTTC
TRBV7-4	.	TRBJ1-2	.	CASSLRLGPRYGYTF	TGTGCCAGCAGCTTAAGACTGGGACCTAGGTACGGCTACACCTTC
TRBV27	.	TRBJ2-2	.	CASSLRPYTGELFF	TGTGCCAGCAGTTTACGGCCCTACACCGGGGAGCTGTTTTTT
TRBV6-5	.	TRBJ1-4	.	CASSYAGGTHEKLFF	TGTGCCAGCAGTTACGCAGGCGGCACCCATGAAAAACTGTTTTTT
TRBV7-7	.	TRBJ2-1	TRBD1	CASSLDDLDGTGQFF	TGTGCCAGCAGCTTAGACGATTTGGATGGGACAGGGCAGTTCTTC
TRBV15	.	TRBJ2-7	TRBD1	CATSRTGQGFRYEQYF	TGTGCCACCAGCAGAACAGGACAGGGATTTCGGTACGAGCAGTACTTC
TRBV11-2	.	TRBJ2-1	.	CASSLAGEVYNEQFF	TGTGCCAGCAGCTTAGCGGGAGAGGTCTACAATGAGCAGTTCTTC
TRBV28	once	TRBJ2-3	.	CASSLSVAQDNTDTQYF	TGTGCCAGCAGTTTATCAGTGGCGCAGGATAACACAGATACGCAGTATTTT
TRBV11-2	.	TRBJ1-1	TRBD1	CASSSRGLDTEAFF	TGTGCCAGCAGCTCCAGGGGGCTCGACACTGAAGCTTTCTTT
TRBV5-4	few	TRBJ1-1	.	CASRGGAEAFF	TGTGCCAGCAGAGGGGGGGCTGAAGCTTTCTTT
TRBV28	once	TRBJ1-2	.	CASSPDNF	TGTGCCAGCAGTCCGGACAACTTC
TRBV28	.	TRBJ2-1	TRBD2	CASRISGGGYEQFF	TGTGCCAGCAGGATTAGCGGGGGGGGTTATGAGCAGTTCTTC
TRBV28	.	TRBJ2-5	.	CASSPTLYQETQYF	TGTGCCAGCAGTCCTACACTGTACCAAGAGACCCAGTACTTC
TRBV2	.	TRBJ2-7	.	CASRPLSSYEQYF	TGTGCCAGCAGACCTCTAAGCTCCTACGAGCAGTACTTC
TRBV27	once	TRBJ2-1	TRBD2	CASSSNSGIYNEQFF	TGTGCCAGCAGTTCGAATAGCGGGATCTACAATGAGCAGTTCTTC
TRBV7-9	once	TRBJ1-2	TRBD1	CASSATGTALGYTF	TGTGCCAGCAGCGCGACCGGGACAGCCCTGGGCTACACCTTC
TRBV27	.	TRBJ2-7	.	CASHDTAYEQYF	TGTGCCAGCCATGACACAGCATACGAGCAGTACTTC
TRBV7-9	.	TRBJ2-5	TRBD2	CASSLGGEETQYF	TGTGCCAGCAGCCTGGGGGGGGAAGAGACCCAGTACTTC
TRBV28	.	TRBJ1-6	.	CASSPTGINSPLHF	TGTGCCAGCAGTCCAACAGGGATCAATTCACCCCTCCACTTT
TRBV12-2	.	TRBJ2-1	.	CASRVRELEQFF	TGTGCAAGTCGCGTTAGAGAGCTCGAGCAGTTCTTC
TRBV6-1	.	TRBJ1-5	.	CASSEVRGYDQPQHF	TGTGCCAGCAGTGAAGTAAGGGGATACGATCAGCCCCAGCATTTT
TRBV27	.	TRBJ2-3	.	CASSIPSRTDTQYF	TGTGCCAGCAGTATCCCGAGTCGTACAGATACGCAGTATTTT